Presented here are 17 T cell receptor beta chains from one specimen sequenced in a study of T-cell reconstitution after alpha-beta-depleted transplantation in children. Unique molecular identifiers were incorporated when the TCRbeta library was constructed. MiXCR, run by TCRdb on the PCR reads, gives a single entry per CDR3 protein. The table shows 190,000 or so distinct CDR3 sequences, with 13% to 15% occurring only once. Sequencing used PBMCs from the stem cell graft donor, obtained from the stem cell graft. The receptors shown here come from a human donor who donated a stem cell graft to a child with acute lymphoblastic leukemia.

This clonotype was recorded many times. The gene calls are TRBV12-3 or TRBV12-4 and TRBJ2-1; 9 positions match TRBD2. V gave up 3 bases and J gave up 2 bases; unmatched junction bases: 5. This CDR3 contains 16 residues. CDR3 coding DNA: TGTGCCAGCAGTTTGCGGGGGGGAGGCGCCTACAATGAGCAGTTCTTC. It codes for CASSLRGGGAYNEQFF.

This clonotype was seen ten or more times. The chain combines TRBV5-1 with TRBJ2-1; 8 nucleotides agree with TRBD2. The CDR3 has 14 amino acids. Germline V gives CDR1 SGHRS, CDR2 YFSETQ. With 4 bases clipped from V and 9 bases from J, the junction kept 9 bases outside the gene matches. The CDR3 DNA follows: TGCGCCAGCAGCCCGGATAGCGGGGCGGGTGAGCAGTTCTTC. It is translated as CASSPDSGAGEQFF.

This clonotype was seen repeatedly, ten times or more. The chain recombines TRBV20-1 with TRBJ2-1; no definite D call. The V end lost 7 bases, the J end lost 7 bases, and 8 bases lay between the germline ends. The CDR3 extends over 10 amino acids. CDR1 is DFQATT, CDR2 SNEGSKA, per germline (reference sequence). The CDR3 region is CSGGKNEQFF. The DNA for the CDR3 is TGCAGTGGGGGAAAGAATGAGCAGTTCTTC.

This clonotype occurred many times. V is TRBV20-1 and J is TRBJ2-7; D is possibly TRBD1 (5 bases). The CDR3 sequence is 15 residues long. The germline V gene has CDR1 DFQATT and CDR2 SNEGSKA (reference sequence). Trimming shortened V by 3 bases and J by 0 bases, and 15 bases separated the two germline ends. The CDR3 DNA follows: TGCAGTGCTAGGGGTATAGGGGTCAGCTCCTACGAGCAGTACTTC. Residues: CSARGIGVSSYEQYF.

About this clonotype itself: This may be a read error: a much more frequent sequence differs by one nucleotide. This chain uses TRBV5-1 with TRBJ2-7, with a tentative D call TRBD1 (5 bases). The V gene's germline CDR1 is SGHRS and CDR2 YFSETQ. Trimming shortened V by 4 bases and J by 0 bases, and 14 bases separated the two germline ends. The CDR3 extends over 15 amino acids. The CDR3 here is CASSPGHRSSYEQYF. The CDR3 region has the DNA TGCGCCAGCAGCCCAGGGCACAGGAGCTCCTACGAGCAGTACTTC. Full variable domain (remainder filled in from reference TRBV5-1 and TRBJ2-7): KAGVTQTPRYLIKTRGQQVTLSCSPISGHRSVSWYQQTPGQGLQFLFEYFSETQRNKGNFPGRFSGRQFSNSRSEMNVSTLELGDSALYLCASSPGHRSSYEQYFGPGTRLTVT.

In its sample, this clonotype was seen a few times. V and J are TRBV6-5 and TRBJ2-5; unclear D gene. Germline V gene data show CDR1 as MNHEY and CDR2 as SVGAGI. The CDR3 consists of 16 residues. Trimming pared 0 bases from V and 4 bases from J, leaving 15 bases between. This chain's CDR3 is CASSYSISSSRETQYF. The CDR3 region has the DNA TGTGCCAGCAGTTACTCGATTTCCAGTAGTAGAGAGACCCAGTACTTC.

This clonotype was seen a handful of times. V usage is TRBV27 and J usage is TRBJ2-1; TRBD2 matches at 8 bases. Per the germline V gene, CDR1 is MNHEY and CDR2 is SMNVEV (reference sequence). V shed 5 bases and J 0 bases; nucleotides not matched to a gene: 12. The CDR3 runs to 18 residues. CDR3 coding DNA: TGTGCCAGCAGTCTCACGGGAGATAGCGGGACCTCCTACAATGAGCAGTTCTTC. Protein: CASSLTGDSGTSYNEQFF.

This clonotype was observed many times. The rearrangement links TRBV20-1 to TRBJ1-3; possibly TRBD1 for D (5 bases). Germline V CDR1 and CDR2: DFQATT, SNEGSKA (reference sequence). V shed 3 bases and J shed 4 bases, with 13 bases lying between them. The CDR3 consists of 14 residues. In DNA, the CDR3 is TGCAGTGCTAGGGGGCATGACCCCGGAAACACCATATATTTT. It translates to CSARGHDPGNTIYF.

Many counts were recorded for this clonotype. This chain uses TRBV2 with TRBJ2-7, with TRBD2 as a possible D gene (6 bases). The length of the CDR3 is 15 residues. Per germline, CDR1 SNHLY and CDR2 FYNNEI. V shed 5 bases and J shed 2 bases, with 16 bases lying between them. CDR3 DNA: TGTGCCAGCAGTAATAAGTCGACTAGGACCTACGAGCAGTACTTC. This gives the protein CASSNKSTRTYEQYF.

This clonotype was detected many times. V is TRBV12-3 or TRBV12-4 and J is TRBJ1-1, with D possibly being TRBD1 (6 bases). The CDR3 has 14 amino acids. Trimming left V 8 bases short and J 1 base short, with 14 bases between. The CDR3 loop reads CASLYRGRNTEAFF. The DNA of the CDR3 is TGTGCCAGCCTTTATCGGGGGCGGAACACTGAAGCTTTCTTT.

This clonotype was detected many times. The gene calls are TRBV28 and TRBJ2-4; no reliable D call. This CDR3 region has 13 residues. The germline V and J ends were trimmed by 2 bases and 0 bases, with 2 bases remaining between them. Germline CDR1 is MDHEN and CDR2 is SYDVKM. CDR3 bases: TGTGCCAGCAGTTTAACAGCCAAAAACATTCAGTACTTC. Its translation is CASSLTAKNIQYF.

This clonotype has ten or more counts. The chain combines TRBV6-5 with TRBJ1-5; 7 bases map to TRBD1. CDR1 and CDR2 (germline): MNHEY, SVGAGI. The CDR3 spans 14 residues. V was pared by 3 bases and J by 5 bases, with 4 bases of the junction left unmatched. The CDR3 sequence: CASSYDRVDQPQHF. The CDR3 region has the DNA TGTGCCAGCAGTTATGACAGGGTAGATCAGCCCCAGCATTTT.

This clonotype was seen repeatedly, ten times or more. The chain uses TRBV4-1 and TRBJ1-4; D gene unclear. The ends were cut back, 4 bases at V and 0 bases at J, with 9 bases in the middle. Per the germline V gene, CDR1 is MGHRA and CDR2 is YSYEKL. The CDR3 covers 15 residues. The CDR3 coding sequence is TGCGCCAGCAGCCCCTTCACTGCAACTAATGAAAAACTGTTTTTT. It specifies CASSPFTATNEKLFF.

This clonotype was found a few times. The chain joins TRBV5-1 to TRBJ1-5; D gene ambiguous. CDR1 SGHRS and CDR2 YFSETQ come from the germline V gene. V gave up 4 bases and J gave up 2 bases, with 7 bases separating them. This CDR3 region has 13 residues. The CDR3 here is CASSADGNQPQHF. DNA of the CDR3: TGCGCCAGCAGCGCGGACGGCAATCAGCCCCAGCATTTT.

The rearrangement joins TRBV12-3 or TRBV12-4 to TRBJ2-4; D uncertain. With 4 bases removed from V and 2 bases from J, the gap between germline ends came to 9 bases. The CDR3 is 14 amino acids. CDR3 nucleotide sequence: TGTGCCAGCAGTTGGCAAACCCCCAAAAACATTCAGTACTTC. Encoded protein: CASSWQTPKNIQYF.

This clonotype was counted only a few times. This chain joins TRBV5-1 and TRBJ1-6, with D perhaps matching TRBD1 (5 bases). Germline CDR1 is SGHRS and CDR2 is YFSETQ. CDR3 size: 18 residues. The V and J ends lost 3 bases and 1 base respectively, with 17 bases between them. The CDR3, as DNA: TGCGCCAGCAGCTCGGATCCCCCGGGACCGTCCTATAATTCACCCCTCCACTTT. It translates to CASSSDPPGPSYNSPLHF.

In this sample, this clonotype turned up many times. The chain joins TRBV5-1 to TRBJ2-7; 12 bases line up with TRBD2. Unmatched junction bases numbered 7, after V lost 5 bases and J lost 4 bases. This CDR3 has 15 residues. Germline V gives CDR1 SGHRS, CDR2 YFSETQ. CDR3 nucleotides: TGCGCCAGCAGAGCCGGACTAGCGGGATCATACGAGCAGTACTTC. It yields the protein CASRAGLAGSYEQYF. Complete variable domain (other parts from reference TRBV5-1 and TRBJ2-7): KAGVTQTPRYLIKTRGQQVTLSCSPISGHRSVSWYQQTPGQGLQFLFEYFSETQRNKGNFPGRFSGRQFSNSRSEMNVSTLELGDSALYLCASRAGLAGSYEQYFGPGTRLTVT.